This TCR beta chain was captured in a study of shared clonotypes between healthy human individuals (dated by TCRdb to 2020 to 2021). Regarding the complete study: The cohort included a few men and a couple of women between 18 and 49 years of age. Leukapheresis yielded between about 0.94 and 9 billion PBMCs per donor. To estimate repertoire size and how much clonotypes are shared between individuals, the study performed deep sequencing of blood TCR repertoires from five healthy adults. For each donor, CD4 naive and CD4 memory were each given three plates, CD8 naive was given two plates, and CD8 memory was given one plate. Different laboratories and diverse techniques were used to prepare libraries and sequence TCR repertoires, to increase sequencing depth and limit assay-specific biases.

The paper as a whole reports these results and caveats: When several donors were compared, the shared fraction of clonotypes was 5% to 6.5% for naive CD4, about 4% for naive CD8, roughly 2.3% for memory CD4, and 0.35% to 0.4% for memory CD8. Estimated clonotype richness was generally larger for naive than for memory subsets. Incomplete sequencing was indicated by rarefaction of sorted-subset datasets, despite the large sequencing depth. Because the study included a small number of donors, the genetic and exposure-history diversity represented was limited. Pairwise subsampling indicated that sequencing depth was expected to affect the degree of clonotype sharing among donors. Compared with non-shared clonotypes, the clonotypes found in all four sorted-subset donors had higher generation probabilities. Sampling was limited to blood, and TCR repertoires in tissue likely differ from TCR repertoires in blood.

Using the deep immunoSEQ assay, multiplex PCR amplified TCR CDR3 regions from genomic DNA. For each cell subset, the extracted genomic DNA was distributed evenly across all wells of several immunoSEQ 96-well plates, and each plate served as one replicate. For sorted subsets, each replicate PCR was loaded with roughly 200 ng genomic DNA, equivalent to about 30,000 T cell genomes. Purified libraries were measured with a Qubit 3.0 fluorometer, size-checked on a Bioanalyzer 2100, and measured again with the KAPA Library Quantification kit. A separate single-read 150-cycle Illumina NextSeq 550 flow cell was used to sequence each immunoSEQ 96-well plate. On the authors' methods: Because the immunoSEQ output held only junctional sequences and lacked quality scores, the filtering could not match the filtering applied to full-length reads. To assign V/J genes and CDR3, sequences were annotated using PyIR, a Python wrapper for IgBLAST v1.9, with IMGT germline references. Reads with weak V/J assignments (E-value above 1e-6), missing CDR3, stop codons, out-of-frame junctions, or ambiguous translated residues were removed. A V3J clonotype was defined by an identical inferred V gene, J gene, and CDR3 amino acid sequence. To compute the percentage overlap between repertoires, the number of shared unique clonotypes was divided by the size of the smaller repertoire. Three approaches were used to assess repertoire richness: RTK rarefaction, the Chao1 estimator, and Recon v2.1 estimates of unobserved clonotypes. OLGA was used to compute generation probabilities for all TCRbeta clonotypes that the gDNA method yielded from several donors. TCRdb took over this immuneACCESS table, retaining in-frame rearrangements with V and J assigned. Such tables are incomplete; in checked studies, under half of the missing clones stem from an unresolved V gene, and the remainder is unexplained. V and J calls and clone size are as listed in that table; D and trimming were resolved from the DNA. This sample comprises over a million clones, around 78% of them detected only once. About 0.52% of the sample comes from the top ten.

The donors were healthy, HIV-negative adults with no recently reported acute infections or vaccinations. Only Caucasian adults living in Nashville, Tennessee, USA were represented among the donors. CD4+ T cells were enriched by magnetic negative selection; naive cells were then positively selected on CD45RA, and the negative fraction formed the memory subset. Blood was collected by leukapheresis, and PBMCs were isolated by Ficoll-Histopaque density gradient centrifugation and then cryopreserved in liquid nitrogen vapor phase. Analytical flow cytometry was used to check the purity and quantity of each magnetically sorted T cell population. From each sorted fraction, genomic DNA was isolated and quantified by UV absorbance on a Nanodrop 2000c. Points on this clone: It lacks a known antigen. Base qualities are not recorded, but no much larger clone differs from it by a single base.

Looking up the germline V gene yields CDR1 SQVTM and CDR2 ANQGSEA. From V the trimming removes 5 bases and from J it removes 0 bases, while the gene matches leave 6 bases of the junction unaccounted for. Inclusive of the bounding cysteine and phenylalanine, the CDR3 is 14 residues long. Kept here is only the CDR3 DNA, which spans 42 bases and is read in frame from base 1. The sequenced sample was memory CD4+ T cells from PBMCs. Sample cell subset or site, as interpreted from the label and publication: CD45RA-negative fraction. The receptor's source is a man in his late teens or twenties in good health. Some clones in this sample may be carry-over from other donors' samples. The chain is made from TRBV29-1 and TRBJ2-7; 8 central bases correspond to TRBD2. CDR3 region: CSVRSSGFSYEQYF. Read as DNA, the sequence is TGCAGCGTTCGTTCTAGCGGGTTCTCCTACGAGCAGTACTTC.